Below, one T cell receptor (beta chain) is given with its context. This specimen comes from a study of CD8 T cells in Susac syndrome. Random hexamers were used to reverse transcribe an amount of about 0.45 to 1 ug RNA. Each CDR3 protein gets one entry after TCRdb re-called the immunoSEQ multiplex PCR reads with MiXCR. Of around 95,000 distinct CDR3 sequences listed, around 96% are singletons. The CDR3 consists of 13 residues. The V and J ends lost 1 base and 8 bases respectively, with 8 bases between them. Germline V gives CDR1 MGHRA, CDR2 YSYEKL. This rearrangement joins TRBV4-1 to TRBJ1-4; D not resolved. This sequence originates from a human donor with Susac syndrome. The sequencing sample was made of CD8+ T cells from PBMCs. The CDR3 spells CASSQGLWEKLFF. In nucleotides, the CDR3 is TGCGCCAGCAGCCAAGGTCTTTGGGAAAAACTGTTTTTT.